One and the same sample provided the 11 T cell receptor beta chains below, sequenced in a study of blood T cells in healthy people across ages. A second PCR of about 7 to 12 cycles used a sample-barcoded 5' primer and a J-beta primer mix. TCRdb fed the 5' RACE reads into MiXCR, producing one record per CDR3 protein. The table has some 1.5 million distinct CDR3 sequences, 25% to 30% seen once. The sample was blood. The receptor set was obtained from a woman younger than 45 in good health.

A word on this clonotype: An end of the junction does not agree with germline; a read error may underlie this. The chain links TRBV4-1 to TRBJ1-5; the D gene is possibly TRBD1 (6 bases). The CDR3 is made up of 15 amino acids. Germline CDR1 reads MGHRA; CDR2 reads YSYEKL. DNA for the CDR3: TGCGCCGGCAGCCAAGGTTCACAGGGAAGTCAGCCCCAGCATTTT. It translates to CAGSQGSQGSQPQHF.

At least ten counts were recorded for this clonotype. This chain joins TRBV7-3 and TRBJ2-5, with TRBD1 identical over 7 bases. The CDR3 totals 17 residues. Germline V CDR1 and CDR2: SGHTA, FQGTGA. Trimming cost V 0 bases and J 5 bases; bases outside gene matches: 12. This chain's CDR3 is CASSLTLFAGGRETQYF. The CDR3 DNA reads TGTGCCAGCAGCTTAACTCTCTTCGCAGGGGGTCGGGAGACCCAGTACTTC.

This sequence joins TRBV12-3 or TRBV12-4 and TRBJ2-3; the D call may be TRBD1 or TRBD2 (6 bases each). CDR3 length equals 15 residues. Trimming stripped 0 bases from V and 4 bases from J, with 11 bases between. The CDR3 nucleotides are TGTGCCAGCAGTTTAGCGCAGGGGAGGTCAGATACGCAGTATTTT. This encodes CASSLAQGRSDTQYF.

This clonotype was picked up a small number of times. The V gene is TRBV5-1, the J gene TRBJ1-5, with D perhaps TRBD1 (6 bases). Germline CDR1 and CDR2: SGHRS and YFSETQ. V was cut by 0 bases and J by 4 bases, with 11 bases left in between. This CDR3 has 15 amino acids. CDR3 region: CASSLVSGANQPQHF. As DNA, the CDR3 is TGCGCCAGCAGCTTGGTGTCAGGGGCTAATCAGCCCCAGCATTTT.

This rearrangement joins TRBV20-1 to TRBJ2-7; D may be TRBD2 (5 bases). The CDR3 has 18 amino acids. Germline V gives CDR1 DFQATT, CDR2 SNEGSKA (reference sequence). V lost 0 bases and J 3 bases, leaving 24 bases between the germline ends. This chain's CDR3 is CSARDFNGRTRGLYEQYF. In DNA, the CDR3 is TGCAGTGCTAGAGATTTCAACGGCCGTACACGGGGTCTCTACGAGCAGTACTTC.

The V call is TRBV5-1, the J call TRBJ1-6; D is perhaps TRBD1 (5 bases). The CDR3 consists of 15 residues. Germline values: CDR1 SGHRS, CDR2 YFSETQ. The germline V and J ends were trimmed by 5 bases and 7 bases, with 16 bases remaining between them. The CDR3 sequence is CASSSGTVRNSPLHF. The CDR3, as DNA: TGCGCCAGCAGTTCCGGGACGGTACGGAATTCACCCCTCCACTTT. Full variable domain (missing parts from reference TRBV5-1 and TRBJ1-6): KAGVTQTPRYLIKTRGQQVTLSCSPISGHRSVSWYQQTPGQGLQFLFEYFSETQRNKGNFPGRFSGRQFSNSRSEMNVSTLELGDSALYLCASSSGTVRNSPLHFGNGTRLTVT.

In the case of this clonotype: This may be a read error: a much more frequent sequence differs by one nucleotide. V gene TRBV6-2 or TRBV6-3 combines with J gene TRBJ1-2; 9 bases match TRBD1. Germline V lookup: CDR1 MNHEY, CDR2 SVGEGT. CDR3 length: 14 amino acids. Losses at the gene ends were 2 bases for V and 12 bases for J; bases not matched to a gene: 10. In DNA, the CDR3 is TGTGCCAGCAGTTACGATGGGACAGGGCGAGGCCACACCTTC. Its translation is CASSYDGTGRGHTF.

This clonotype came up many times. The chain joins TRBV6-6 to TRBJ2-7; D is undetermined. The CDR3 length is 13 residues. The ends were cut back, 2 bases at V and 4 bases at J, with 9 bases in the middle. Germline CDR1 reads MNHNY; CDR2 reads SVGAGI (reference sequence). CDR3 DNA sequence: TGTGCCAGCAGTTACCTGAGGCTTTACGAGCAGTACTTC. It encodes CASSYLRLYEQYF.

This clonotype has only a few counts. The rearrangement uses TRBV29-1 and TRBJ1-2; D is unresolved. Germline V gene data show CDR1 as SQVTM and CDR2 as ANQGSEA. Trimming shortened V by 3 bases and J by 3 bases, and 14 bases separated the two germline ends. The CDR3 has 14 amino acids. The CDR3: CSVDEGWYYYGYTF. The CDR3 nucleotides read TGCAGCGTTGACGAGGGTTGGTATTACTATGGCTACACCTTC.

This clonotype was found many times. This chain connects TRBV5-5 to TRBJ2-1, with 9 nucleotides matching TRBD2. V gave up 0 bases and J gave up 9 bases; unmatched junction bases: 10. CDR1 and CDR2 from the germline V gene are SGHKS and YYEKEE (reference sequence). The CDR3 length is 16 residues. The DNA of the CDR3 is TGTGCCAGCAGCTTGGTGGGCGGGAGGGCCGGCAGTGAGCAGTTCTTC. Protein product: CASSLVGGRAGSEQFF.

A few counts support this clonotype. V is TRBV20-1 and J is TRBJ2-1; D gene unclear. Trimming took 5 bases from V and 4 from J, leaving 18 bases between them. The CDR3 has 15 residues. Germline V gene data show CDR1 as DFQATT and CDR2 as SNEGSKA (reference sequence). CDR3 sequence: CSAFPAPPSYNEQFF. DNA of the CDR3: TGCAGTGCTTTCCCGGCCCCCCCGTCATACAATGAGCAGTTCTTC.